This T cell receptor beta chain is from a study of shared clonotypes between healthy human individuals. Germline assignment: CDR1 KGHSH and CDR2 LQKENI. The CDR3 consists of 15 residues. The V end lost 3 bases, the J end lost 2 bases, and 13 bases lay between the germline ends. In its sample, this clone was seen a few times. The identical CDR3 is also encoded by other nucleotide sequences in the sample. TCRdb's copy holds only in-frame clones and misses some; the assay was immunoSEQ multiplex PCR. The sample has 2 million to 2.5 million clones, approximately 93% seen once. Sequencing input: naive CD4+ T cells from PBMCs. Subset denoted: CD45RA+ positively selected. The clonotype comes from a man between 18 and 29 years old in good health. Some clones in this sample may be carry-over from other donors' samples. This sequence joins TRBV18 and TRBJ1-1; no firm D call. CDR3 loop: CASSPVAGSNTEAFF. The DNA for the CDR3 is TGTGCCAGCTCACCGGTGGCGGGGTCAAACACTGAAGCTTTCTTT.